Listed here are 8 T cell receptor beta chains from one sample, sequenced in a study of radiotherapy plus CTLA-4 blockade in lung cancer. Assay used: immunoSEQ multiplex PCR; TCRdb lists only in-frame clones, some missing. The sample records about 80,000 clones, about 84% being singletons. The input for sequencing was peripheral blood, taken from a patient treated with radiotherapy plus ipilimumab. The source of these receptors is a human donor with non-small cell lung cancer who had stable disease on radiotherapy plus ipilimumab.

The count of this clone is one. The chain joins TRBV4-1 to TRBJ1-2; 7 nucleotides align to TRBD1. The CDR3 consists of 16 residues. The V and J ends lost 0 bases and 7 bases, in that order; junction bases with no gene match: 11. Germline V gene sequence: CDR1 MGHRA, CDR2 YSYEKL. This CDR3 is CASSQDRAGGEGGYTF. For the CDR3, the DNA is TGCGCCAGCAGCCAAGATCGAGCAGGGGGGGAGGGTGGCTACACCTTC.

The chain uses TRBV28 and TRBJ1-1; no clear D. The germline V and J ends were trimmed by 3 bases and 2 bases, with 7 bases remaining between them. Germline V CDR1 and CDR2: MDHEN, SYDVKM. The CDR3 spans 13 residues. Here the CDR3 DNA reads TGTGCCAGCAGTTTGAAACCTAACACTGAAGCTTTCTTT. The encoded protein is CASSLKPNTEAFF.

The chain uses TRBV20-1 and TRBJ1-2; D remains ambiguous. Germline CDR1 DFQATT, CDR2 SNEGSKA (reference sequence). Trimming took off 5 bases at V and 8 bases at J, with 12 bases between the two ends. CDR3 length equals 11 residues. CDR3 sequence reads: CSAGNSRGYTF. CDR3 sequence (DNA): TGCAGTGCTGGAAATAGCCGCGGCTACACCTTC.

The chain combines TRBV6-1 with TRBJ2-5, with 8 bases matching TRBD2. The CDR3 has 15 residues. The V and J ends lost 7 bases and 5 bases, in that order; junction bases with no gene match: 12. Germline CDR1 and CDR2: MNHNS and SASEGT. This chain's CDR3 is CASNIPGLAGETQYF. CDR3 DNA: TGTGCCAGCAATATACCCGGACTAGCTGGGGAGACCCAGTACTTC.

This rearrangement joins TRBV28 to TRBJ1-1; D is possibly TRBD1 (5 bases). The CDR3 totals 14 residues. V was pared by 5 bases and J by 0 bases, with 10 bases between. Germline V gene data show CDR1 as MDHEN and CDR2 as SYDVKM. CDR3 DNA: TGTGCCAGCAGTCCCGGGGCAATGAACACTGAAGCTTTCTTT. The encoded protein is CASSPGAMNTEAFF.

This clone was detected only once. The V and J genes are TRBV28 and TRBJ1-6; D is unresolved. CDR3 size: 15 residues. Trimming took 4 bases from V and 7 from J, leaving 14 bases between them. The germline V gene has CDR1 MDHEN and CDR2 SYDVKM. CDR3 nucleotide sequence: TGTGCCAGCAGTTCTCCTCTAGGACGGAATTCACCCCTCCACTTT. This translates into CASSSPLGRNSPLHF. Combining the CDR3 with reference TRBV28 and TRBJ1-6 gives the whole variable domain DVKVTQSSRYLVKRTGEKVFLECVQDMDHENMFWYRQDPGLGLRLIYFSYDVKMKEKGDIPEGYSVSREKKERFSLILESASTNQTSMYLCASSSPLGRNSPLHFGNGTRLTVT.

There are a few counts of this clone. The V call is TRBV19, the J call TRBJ2-3; weak D call: TRBD2 (6 bases). Germline CDR1 LNHDA, CDR2 SQIVND (reference sequence). The CDR3 spans 15 residues. Trimming shortened V by 4 bases and J by 1 base, and 12 bases separated the two germline ends. The CDR3, as DNA: TGTGCCAGTAGTAAAGCTTGGGAGGGCACAGATACGCAGTATTTT. It specifies CASSKAWEGTDTQYF.

V gene TRBV9 combines with J gene TRBJ1-3; D unresolved. Trimming shortened V by 3 bases and J by 4 bases, and 14 bases separated the two germline ends. The CDR3 consists of 15 residues. Germline V gene data show CDR1 as SGDLS and CDR2 as YYNGEE. The chain's CDR3 is CASSGVRGSGNTIYF. In nucleotides, the CDR3 is TGTGCCAGCAGCGGGGTAAGAGGGTCAGGAAACACCATATATTTT.